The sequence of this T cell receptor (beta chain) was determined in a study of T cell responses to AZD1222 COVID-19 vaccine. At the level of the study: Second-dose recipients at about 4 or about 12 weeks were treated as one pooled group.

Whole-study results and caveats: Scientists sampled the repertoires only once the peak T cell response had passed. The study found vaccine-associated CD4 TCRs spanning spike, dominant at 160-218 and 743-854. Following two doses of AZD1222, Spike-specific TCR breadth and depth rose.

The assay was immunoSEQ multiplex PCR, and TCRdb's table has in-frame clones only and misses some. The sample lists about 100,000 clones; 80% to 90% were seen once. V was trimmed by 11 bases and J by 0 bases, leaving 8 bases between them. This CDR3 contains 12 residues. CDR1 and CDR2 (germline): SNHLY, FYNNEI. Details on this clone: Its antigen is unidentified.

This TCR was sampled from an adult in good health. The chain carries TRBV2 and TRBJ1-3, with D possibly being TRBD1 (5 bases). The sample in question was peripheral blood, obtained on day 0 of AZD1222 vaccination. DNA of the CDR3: TGTGCCTCCAGGGTCTCTGGAAACACCATATATTTT. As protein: CASRVSGNTIYF.